These T cell receptor beta chains were read from a single sample in a study of radiotherapy plus CTLA-4 blockade in lung cancer. Here immunoSEQ multiplex PCR was the method, and the copy in TCRdb shows in-frame clones only, minus some. The sample yields over 70,000 clones, approximately 83% seen once. The input for sequencing was peripheral blood, taken from a patient treated with radiotherapy plus ipilimumab. The origin of the receptors is a human donor with non-small cell lung cancer who had a partial response to radiotherapy plus ipilimumab. The CDR3 runs from the conserved cysteine through the conserved F or W.

j_call	v_call	cdr3_aa
TRBJ1-1	TRBV19	CASSTRGRLNTEAFF
TRBJ2-3	TRBV7-2	CASSLAGGRDTQYF
TRBJ1-2	TRBV7-2	CASSLRNRVGYTF
TRBJ1-6	TRBV10-3	CAISQWGTGDSPLHF
TRBJ1-4	TRBV18	CASSSGSGSTNEKLFF
TRBJ2-1	TRBV5-1	CASSYDSESYNEQFF
TRBJ1-5	TRBV7-2	CASSLSGGLTQPQHF
TRBJ1-5	TRBV15	CATSSTGINQPQHF
TRBJ2-5	TRBV4-1	CASSTQLVAETQYF
TRBJ2-1	TRBV6-6	CASKTTGPNEQFF
TRBJ2-1	TRBV2	CASSEADKYNEQFF
TRBJ1-3	TRBV5-4	CASSLDGTAGNTIYF
TRBJ2-1	TRBV6-4	CASSDSGLAGGGEQFF
TRBJ2-7	TRBV28	CASSLWGTSGRAPRGEEYF
TRBJ2-1	TRBV30	CAWSERDRKAYNEQFF
TRBJ1-1	TRBV19	CASRNDGAGNTEAFF
TRBJ2-3	TRBV6-1	CASRWDRRTDTQYF
TRBJ1-1	TRBV29-1	CSVDTGTVQKGLITEAFF
TRBJ1-4	TRBV7-9	CASSGSTGRSEKLFF
TRBJ1-3	TRBV5-1	CASSLGEYGNTIYF
TRBJ1-1	TRBV6-5	CASSYDRVNTEAFF
TRBJ1-3	TRBV4-1	CASSQDPGSSGNTIYF
TRBJ2-7	TRBV6-1	CASSPGQGRWNEQYF
TRBJ2-3	TRBV6-6	CASSYATGPSTDTQYF
TRBJ1-2	TRBV27	CASSLLGSYGYTF
TRBJ2-2	TRBV27	CASSPIVGGTGELFF
TRBJ2-2	TRBV7-6	CASSFSGGNTGELFF
TRBJ1-2	TRBV30	CAWSIPGWRNYGYTF
TRBJ2-1	TRBV7-9	CASSLDSNEQFF
TRBJ2-7	TRBV7-6	CASSLAPSAGSLEQYF
TRBJ1-2	TRBV6-5	CASSPRGAGYTF
TRBJ1-1	TRBV28	CASSLAGGREAFF
TRBJ1-1	TRBV5-1	CASSLGRQGMAEAFF
TRBJ2-5	TRBV19	CASSLTHSGSGETQYF
TRBJ2-4	TRBV18	CASSRMRGPNIQYF
TRBJ1-5	TRBV5-1	CASRVGAGAEQPQHF
TRBJ2-3	TRBV29-1	CSVLSISGTDTQYF
TRBJ1-5	TRBV5-6	CASSLKQASNQPQHF
TRBJ2-1	TRBV4-1	CASSPFRGSSYNEQFF
TRBJ2-1	TRBV4-1	CASSQRTGGALHNEQFF
TRBJ2-7	TRBV11-3	CASSLNDYYEQYF
TRBJ1-2	TRBV28	CASTRMGGSGYTF
TRBJ2-6	TRBV28	CASSLWKAAVPGANVLTF
TRBJ1-2	TRBV2	CASSPATANYGYTF
TRBJ1-5	TRBV19	CASSKGDSTIQPQHF
TRBJ2-2	TRBV7-2	CASSFKHTGLADETGELFF
TRBJ2-2	TRBV10-3	CAISDSGANTGELFF
TRBJ1-1	TRBV5-1	CASSLGGSGGTEAFF
TRBJ1-1	TRBV19	CASRQGQITNTEAFF
TRBJ1-2	TRBV5-4	CASSLGQAGGDYTF
TRBJ2-3	TRBV6-1	CASSASRTELSTDTQYF
TRBJ1-5	TRBV2	CASGGTGLSNQPQHF
TRBJ1-2	TRBV7-2	CASSRPGTGLNGYTF
TRBJ1-2	TRBV19	CASSPTADRVNGYTF